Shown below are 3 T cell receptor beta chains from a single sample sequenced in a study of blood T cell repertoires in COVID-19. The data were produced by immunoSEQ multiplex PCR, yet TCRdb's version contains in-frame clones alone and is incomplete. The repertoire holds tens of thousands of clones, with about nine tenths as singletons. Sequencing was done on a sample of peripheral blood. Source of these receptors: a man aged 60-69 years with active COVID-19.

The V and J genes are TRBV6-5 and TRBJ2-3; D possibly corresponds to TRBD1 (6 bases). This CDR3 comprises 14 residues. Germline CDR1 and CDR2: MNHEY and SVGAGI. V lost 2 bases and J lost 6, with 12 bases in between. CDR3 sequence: CASSYPGAGDTQYF. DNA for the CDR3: TGTGCCAGCAGTTACCCAGGGGCAGGGGATACGCAGTATTTT.

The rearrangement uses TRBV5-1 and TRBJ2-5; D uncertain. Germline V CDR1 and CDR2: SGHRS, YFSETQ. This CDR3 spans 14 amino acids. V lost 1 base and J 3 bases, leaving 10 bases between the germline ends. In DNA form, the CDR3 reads TGCGCCAGCAGCTTGTCACTTGTCGAAGAGACCCAGTACTTC. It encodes CASSLSLVEETQYF.

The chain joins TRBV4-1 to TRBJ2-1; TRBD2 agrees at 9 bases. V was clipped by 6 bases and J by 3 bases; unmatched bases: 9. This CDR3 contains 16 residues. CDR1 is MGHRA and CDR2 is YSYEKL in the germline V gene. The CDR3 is CASRLIAGVNYNEQFF. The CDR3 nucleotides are TGCGCCAGCAGACTCATAGCGGGAGTGAACTACAATGAGCAGTTCTTC.